The 16 T cell receptor beta chains in this list originate from one sample, sequenced in a study of OX40 agonist ivuxolimab in advanced cancers. TCRdb keeps only in-frame clones here, not all; method: immunoSEQ multiplex PCR. Here the sample spans about 48,000 clones, roughly nine tenths being singletons. The starting material was CD4+ or CD8+ T cells sorted from blood, obtained in a trial of the OX40 agonist ivuxolimab. The receptors were sampled from an adult with an advanced solid tumor such as melanoma, head and neck, liver or kidney cancer.

The genes are TRBV25-1 and TRBJ2-1, with 9 positions matching TRBD1. This CDR3 spans 14 amino acids. V lost 7 bases and J lost 7; bases outside the gene matches: 8. The germline CDR1 and CDR2 sequences are MGHDK and SYGVNS. The chain's CDR3 is CASNLGQGQNEQFF. The CDR3 bases are TGTGCCAGCAACCTGGGACAGGGTCAGAATGAGCAGTTCTTC.

The chain employs TRBV7-6 and TRBJ1-3; 7 bases line up with TRBD1. V lost 3 bases and J lost 8; bases outside the gene matches: 7. Germline lookup yields CDR1 SGHVS and CDR2 FNYEAQ. The length of the CDR3 is 14 residues. The CDR3 DNA is TGTGCCAGCAGCTTGGTGGCAGGGGGGGACACCATATATTTT. Its protein is CASSLVAGGDTIYF.

This chain uses TRBV4-3 with TRBJ2-2, with D tentatively TRBD1 or TRBD2 (5 bases each). The CDR3 loop spans 14 amino acids. Germline lookup yields CDR1 LGHNA and CDR2 YSLEER. Trimming took off 4 bases at V and 9 bases at J, with 15 bases between the two ends. The CDR3 is CASSRTEVGRELFF. The DNA of the CDR3 is TGCGCCAGCAGCCGCACGGAGGTGGGACGGGAGCTGTTTTTT.

J is TRBJ2-7 and V is TRBV13; D might be TRBD1 (6 bases). The CDR3 has 14 residues. The germline CDR1 and CDR2 sequences are PRHDT and FYEKMQ (reference sequence). V lost 6 bases to trimming and J lost 3 bases, with 15 bases between them. Here the CDR3 reads CASSSRTDLYEQYV. In nucleotides, the CDR3 is TGTGCCAGCAGTTCCAGGACAGACCTCTACGAGCAGTACGTC.

The chain employs TRBV21-1 and TRBJ2-7; TRBD1, the D gene given by the table, was not confirmed from the DNA. TRBV21-1 is deemed a pseudogene. The CDR3 length is 16 residues. CDR3 sequence (DNA): TGTGCCAGCAGCATTGGGACAGGGTCTTCCCTCTACGAGCAGTACTTC. Protein: CASSIGTGSSLYEQYF.

This chain links TRBV27 with TRBJ2-7; TRBD1 matches 8 bases. This CDR3 region has 17 residues. Germline V gene sequence: CDR1 MNHEY, CDR2 SMNVEV (reference sequence). Germline trimming cut 6 bases from V and 2 bases from J; bases unmatched to any gene: 15. The CDR3 coding sequence is TGTGCCAGCAGGTTTATTAATCCGGGACAGGACACCTACGAGCAGTACTTC. Protein product: CASRFINPGQDTYEQYF.

This clone was seen once. V usage is TRBV27 and J usage is TRBJ2-7, with 8 bases aligning to TRBD1. This CDR3 is 14 amino acids long. Germline-derived CDR1 and CDR2 are MNHEY and SMNVEV (reference sequence). The ends lost 3 bases at V and 2 bases at J; junction bases unmatched: 3. CDR3 amino acids: CASSFRDRPYEQYF. The CDR3 nucleotides are TGTGCCAGCAGTTTCCGGGACAGGCCCTACGAGCAGTACTTC.

This chain connects TRBV29-1 to TRBJ1-1; D not certain. Trimming left V 0 bases short and J 4 bases short, with 9 bases between. CDR3 length: 13 residues. The V gene's germline CDR1 is SQVTM and CDR2 ANQGSEA. CDR3 loop: CSVEDLAVTEAFF. CDR3 DNA sequence: TGCAGCGTTGAAGATCTGGCGGTCACTGAAGCTTTCTTT.

The J gene is TRBJ2-1, the V gene TRBV11-2; D may be TRBD1 or TRBD2 (5 bases each). This CDR3 region has 18 residues. Trimming removed 3 bases from V and 0 bases from J, with 18 bases in between. CDR1 SGHAT and CDR2 FQNNGV come from the germline V gene. The CDR3 sequence is CASSFLFGDLSSYNEQFF. DNA for the CDR3: TGTGCCAGCAGCTTCCTCTTCGGGGACCTCAGCTCCTACAATGAGCAGTTCTTC.

This chain links TRBV6-5 with TRBJ2-3; no clear D gene. The CDR3 spans 12 residues. Trimming took off 5 bases at V and 6 bases at J, with 9 bases between the two ends. Germline CDR1 is MNHEY and CDR2 is SVGAGI. CDR3 bases: TGTGCCAGCAGTGTGGCCGGGGATACGCAGTATTTT. As protein: CASSVAGDTQYF.

The V call is TRBV7-6, the J call TRBJ1-5, with D unresolved. Trimming pared 5 bases from V and 0 bases from J, leaving 8 bases between. The CDR3 consists of 14 residues. The germline gives CDR1 SGHVS, CDR2 FNYEAQ. The CDR3 sequence is CASSPGVSNQPQHF. The CDR3, as DNA: TGTGCCAGCAGCCCCGGGGTTAGCAATCAGCCCCAGCATTTT.

The gene calls are TRBV28 and TRBJ2-2; TRBD2 matches at 10 bases. Looked up from germline, CDR1 is MDHEN and CDR2 is SYDVKM. The CDR3 consists of 16 residues. Trimming at V came to 2 bases and at J to 6 bases, leaving 6 bases not matched to a gene. The CDR3 DNA sequence: TGTGCCAGCAGTTTAGGGCTAGCGGGAGTACCCGGGGAGCTGTTTTTT. Its translation is CASSLGLAGVPGELFF.

The chain recombines TRBV28 with TRBJ1-2; 10 bases map to TRBD1. This CDR3 contains 15 residues. With 2 bases clipped from V and 3 bases from J, the junction kept 3 bases outside the gene matches. The germline gives CDR1 MDHEN, CDR2 SYDVKM. CDR3 region: CASSLLTGGDYGYTF. The CDR3 nucleotides are TGTGCCAGCAGTTTACTGACAGGGGGCGACTATGGCTACACCTTC.

This chain connects TRBV2 to TRBJ2-7, with D unresolved. Trimming left V 5 bases short and J 5 bases short, with 10 bases between. Per the germline V gene, CDR1 is SNHLY and CDR2 is FYNNEI. The CDR3 is made up of 12 amino acids. The CDR3 reads CASSPPRDEQYV. The CDR3 nucleotides are TGTGCCAGCAGTCCCCCTCGGGACGAGCAGTACGTC.

V gene TRBV10-3 combines with J gene TRBJ1-5; maybe TRBD1 (6 bases). Germline CDR1 is ENHRY and CDR2 is SYGVKD. The CDR3 has 14 residues. Trimming cost V 3 bases and J 3 bases, with 9 bases left between them. In DNA form, the CDR3 reads TGTGCCATCAGTGACCCAGGGGCCAATCAGCCCCAGCATTTT. It codes for CAISDPGANQPQHF.

The rearrangement joins TRBV19 to TRBJ2-7; D gene uncertain. V was pared by 3 bases and J by 1 base, with 7 bases between. Germline lookup yields CDR1 LNHDA and CDR2 SQIVND (reference sequence). The CDR3 sequence is 13 residues long. The CDR3 here is CASSMGWSYEQYF. CDR3 coding DNA: TGTGCCAGTAGTATGGGGTGGTCCTACGAGCAGTACTTC.